The 30 T cell receptor beta chains below come from one sample, sequenced in a study of identical twins. TCRdb used MiXCR to reprocess the 5' RACE reads, holding one entry per CDR3 protein. This table holds about 530,000 distinct CDR3 sequences, 20% to 25% found once. These sequences were also reported in another study, on yellow fever vaccine responses in identical twins.

Sequences were obtained from CD4+ T cells sorted from blood. These TCRs come from a woman under 30 in good health.

Only a few counts were recorded for this clonotype. V gene TRBV7-9 combines with J gene TRBJ2-7; D is undetermined. Between the trimmed V and J ends, which lost 5 bases and 6 bases, there was a span of 14 bases. The CDR3 consists of 13 residues. The germline CDR1 and CDR2 sequences are SEHNR and FQNEAQ (reference sequence). The CDR3 loop reads CASSPVESGEQYV. DNA of the CDR3: TGTGCCAGCAGCCCCGTAGAATCCGGCGAGCAGTACGTC.

V gene TRBV5-1 combines with J gene TRBJ2-2; 11 nucleotides match TRBD2. V shed 3 bases and J 6 bases; nucleotides not matched to a gene: 7. Germline V gene data show CDR1 as SGHRS and CDR2 as YFSETQ. This CDR3 comprises 16 residues. The CDR3 DNA reads TGCGCCAGCAGCTCCCTAGGGACTAGCGGTGCCGGGGAGCTGTTTTTT. This encodes CASSSLGTSGAGELFF.

The rearrangement links TRBV28 to TRBJ2-1; possibly TRBD1 for D (5 bases). From germline, CDR1 is MDHEN and CDR2 SYDVKM. The V gene lost 5 bases and the J gene lost 6 bases, with 11 bases spanning the gap. The CDR3 length is 13 residues. CDR3 nucleotide sequence: TGTGCCAGCAGTCCCCCGGACACCAATGAGCAGTTCTTC. Translation: CASSPPDTNEQFF.

This sequence joins TRBV3-1 and TRBJ2-3, with no clear D. CDR3 length: 18 amino acids. Germline CDR1 and CDR2: LGHDT and YNNKEL (reference sequence). V dropped 0 bases and J dropped 0 bases, with 16 bases sitting between them. In DNA form, the CDR3 reads TGTGCCAGCAGCCAAGAAGGAAGGGCCTCCCCCAGCACAGATACGCAGTATTTT. Its protein product is CASSQEGRASPSTDTQYF.

The chain recombines TRBV18 with TRBJ2-3; 10 bases are a match to TRBD2. Per germline, CDR1 KGHSH and CDR2 LQKENI. V lost 0 bases to trimming and J lost 7 bases; unmatched junction nucleotides: 10. This CDR3 comprises 17 residues. The CDR3 DNA reads TGTGCCAGCTCACCACCGGTGGCTAGCGGGGGTCGAAATACGCAGTATTTT. Protein product: CASSPPVASGGRNTQYF. Together with reference TRBV18 and TRBJ2-3, the CDR3 gives the full variable domain: NAGVMQNPRHLVRRRGQEARLRCSPMKGHSHVYWYRQLPEEGLKFMVYLQKENIIDESGMPKERFSAEFPKEGPSILRIQQVVRGDSAAYFCASSPPVASGGRNTQYFGPGTRLTVL.

The chain carries TRBV11-2 and TRBJ2-5; TRBD2 aligns across 15 bases. V was clipped by 5 bases and J by 5 bases; unmatched bases: 12. This CDR3 contains 18 residues. From germline, CDR1 is SGHAT and CDR2 FQNNGV. CDR3 coding DNA: TGTGCCAGCAGCCAGAATGGAGGACTAGCGGGGGGGCGGGAGACCCAGTACTTC. Amino acid sequence: CASSQNGGLAGGRETQYF.

This clonotype was counted a few times. V gene TRBV5-4 combines with J gene TRBJ2-7; 14 bases line up with TRBD2. Per germline, CDR1 SGHNT and CDR2 YYREEE (reference sequence). CDR3 length equals 18 residues. Losses at the gene ends were 4 bases for V and 0 bases for J; bases not matched to a gene: 9. The CDR3 sequence: CASSKGLAGEVGSYEQYF. CDR3 DNA: TGTGCCAGCAGCAAGGGACTAGCGGGAGAAGTCGGCTCCTACGAGCAGTACTTC.

This clonotype appeared many times. The chain joins TRBV15 to TRBJ2-2, with a possible D match to TRBD2 (7 bases). Germline V CDR1 and CDR2: LNHNV, YYDKDF (reference sequence). The CDR3 runs to 20 residues. Trimming took 2 bases from V and 2 from J, leaving 24 bases between them. The CDR3 DNA sequence: TGTGCCACCAGCAGATACGGGGGCGGGGGCCCTGAACTCAACACCGGGGAGCTGTTTTTT. Protein sequence: CATSRYGGGGPELNTGELFF.

A remark on this clonotype: The germline gene is not matched at one end of the junction; a read error may be the cause. The chain links TRBV14 to TRBJ1-1; the match to TRBD1 covers 7 bases. The CDR3 length is 17 residues. The germline CDR1 and CDR2 sequences are SGHDN and FVKESK. The CDR3 nucleotides read TGTGCCAGCAGCCAAGATCCGACAGGGAAAGTGAACACTGAAACTTTCTTT. This sequence encodes CASSQDPTGKVNTETFF.

V and J are TRBV20-1 and TRBJ2-1; 10 bases are a match to TRBD2. The CDR3 sequence is 17 residues long. After removal of 0 bases from V and 0 bases from J, the junction contained 5 bases not matched to a gene. In germline, CDR1 is DFQATT, CDR2 SNEGSKA (reference sequence). CDR3 bases: TGCAGTGCTAGAGACCTCAGCGGGAGGGTCTCCTACAATGAGCAGTTCTTC. Translating it yields CSARDLSGRVSYNEQFF.

In its sample, this clonotype was seen a few times. The rearrangement links TRBV7-9 to TRBJ1-5, with TRBD1 matching over 7 bases. This CDR3 comprises 13 residues. V lost 4 bases and J lost 4; bases outside the gene matches: 1. CDR1 is SEHNR, CDR2 FQNEAQ, per germline (reference sequence). CDR3 sequence: CASSWGQNQPQHF. In DNA form, the CDR3 reads TGTGCCAGCAGCTGGGGACAGAATCAGCCCCAGCATTTT.

The CDR3 DNA reads TGCAGCGTGCCCCAGGGTACATTGGAGACCCAGTACTTC. This codes for CSVPQGTLETQYF. This chain uses TRBV29-1 with TRBJ2-5, with TRBD1 as a possible D gene (5 bases). Germline V CDR1 and CDR2: SQVTM, ANQGSEA. The CDR3 consists of 13 residues. Trimming cost V 6 bases and J 5 bases, with 16 bases left between them.

The DNA of the CDR3 is TGTGCCAGCAGCCAAGTCGGGGCGGTTGAAGCTTTCTTT. Amino acids: CASSQVGAVEAFF. The gene calls are TRBV14 and TRBJ1-1; weak D call: TRBD1 (5 bases). CDR1 is SGHDN, CDR2 FVKESK, per germline. Trimming pared 1 base from V and 7 bases from J, leaving 10 bases between. This CDR3 contains 13 residues.

The chain has TRBV3-1 and TRBJ2-1; tentatively, D is TRBD2 (6 bases). Trimming stripped 0 bases from V and 10 bases from J, with 19 bases between. The CDR3 length is 16 residues. Germline-derived CDR1 and CDR2 are LGHDT and YNNKEL (reference sequence). The CDR3 DNA sequence: TGTGCCAGCAGCCAAGATGCGGTGACTAGGGGTTGGGAGCAGTTCTTC. Protein sequence: CASSQDAVTRGWEQFF.

The table lists this clonotype with a few counts. The CDR3 DNA follows: TGCAGCGGCAGACAGGGTTACACCGGGGAGCTGTTTTTT. It is translated as CSGRQGYTGELFF. This rearrangement joins TRBV29-1 to TRBJ2-2; 7 bases align to TRBD1. V shed 7 bases, J shed 3 bases, and the junction held 5 bases outside the gene matches. The CDR3 extends over 13 amino acids. The V gene's germline CDR1 is SQVTM and CDR2 ANQGSEA.

The chain carries TRBV20-1 and TRBJ2-7; 7 bases align to TRBD2. Germline loops: CDR1 DFQATT, CDR2 SNEGSKA (reference sequence). The V segment lost 2 bases and the J segment 0 bases; nucleotides outside the gene matches: 4. The CDR3 extends over 14 amino acids. The CDR3 reads CSARPPSGSYEQYF. Here the CDR3 DNA reads TGCAGTGCTAGACCGCCTAGCGGCTCCTACGAGCAGTACTTC.

There are a few counts of this clonotype. The chain links TRBV12-3 or TRBV12-4 to TRBJ2-4; D remains unclear. V lost 7 bases to trimming and J lost 1 base, with 11 bases between them. CDR3 length: 14 residues. CDR3 DNA sequence: TGTGCCAGCACCTCGCCTAGGGCCAAAAACATTCAGTACTTC. Translation gives CASTSPRAKNIQYF.

This rearrangement joins TRBV20-1 to TRBJ1-2; TRBD1 might be the D (5 bases). The CDR3 sequence is 15 residues long. Germline V lookup: CDR1 DFQATT, CDR2 SNEGSKA (reference sequence). Trimming took 0 bases from V and 4 from J, leaving 15 bases between them. CDR3 coding DNA: TGCAGTGCTAGAGAGTGGGGCAGGGTGAGCTATGGCTACACCTTC. Protein product: CSAREWGRVSYGYTF.

This clonotype was seen a handful of times. This sequence joins TRBV28 and TRBJ1-5; unclear D gene. Per the germline V gene, CDR1 is MDHEN and CDR2 is SYDVKM. Trimming removed 7 bases at V and 2 bases at J, with 12 bases between. The CDR3 is made up of 14 amino acids. In DNA form, the CDR3 reads TGTGCCAGCAAACCTAGTTGGGGCAATCAGCCCCAGCATTTT. This sequence encodes CASKPSWGNQPQHF.

The chain is built from TRBV6-5 and TRBJ2-3; 7 bases are a match to TRBD1. CDR1 and CDR2 from the germline V gene are MNHEY and SVGAGI. This CDR3 spans 15 amino acids. The ends lost 2 bases at V and 1 base at J; junction bases unmatched: 3. The CDR3 loop reads CASSYDRARTDTQYF. CDR3 DNA sequence: TGTGCCAGCAGTTACGACAGGGCCCGCACAGATACGCAGTATTTT.

In this sample, this clonotype turned up a few times. The chain has TRBV2 and TRBJ2-1, with a tentative D call TRBD1 (6 bases). Trimming shortened V by 3 bases and J by 0 bases, and 15 bases separated the two germline ends. Looked up from germline, CDR1 is SNHLY and CDR2 is FYNNEI. There are 17 residues in the CDR3. CDR3 region: CASSERDTFSSYNEQFF. CDR3 DNA: TGTGCCAGCAGTGAGAGGGACACCTTCAGCTCCTACAATGAGCAGTTCTTC.

The DNA for the CDR3 is TGTGCCAGCAGTCAGGGGGCGAGCGCCGGGGAGCTGTTTTTT. Translating gives CASSQGASAGELFF. V gene TRBV12-3 or TRBV12-4 combines with J gene TRBJ2-2; 8 bases map to TRBD1. The CDR3 runs to 14 residues. Unmatched junction bases numbered 5, after V lost 5 bases and J lost 6 bases.

The sample holds a few counts of this clonotype. This chain connects TRBV6-2 or TRBV6-3 to TRBJ2-7, with TRBD1 matching 7 bases. Germline trimming cut 6 bases from V and 6 bases from J; bases unmatched to any gene: 2. CDR3 size: 11 residues. Germline CDR1 reads MNHEY; CDR2 reads SVGEGT. CDR3 sequence reads: CASRQGSEQYF. In DNA form, the CDR3 reads TGTGCCAGCAGACAGGGGTCCGAGCAGTACTTC.

In this sample, this clonotype turned up a few times. The V gene is TRBV24-1, the J gene TRBJ2-5, with D perhaps matching TRBD2 (5 bases). Germline CDR1 KGHDR, CDR2 SFDVKD. The CDR3 loop spans 16 amino acids. V shed 6 bases and J shed 5 bases, with 21 bases lying between them. Here the CDR3 DNA reads TGTGCCACCAGTTCTAATCGACGGGAACCACGGGAGACCCAGTACTTC. This gives the protein CATSSNRREPRETQYF.

V and J are TRBV18 and TRBJ2-1; TRBD2 might be the D (6 bases). V shed 6 bases and J shed 8 bases, with 26 bases lying between them. The CDR3 has 17 residues. CDR1 is KGHSH and CDR2 is LQKENI in the germline V gene. The CDR3 spells CASSLNGGISKIYEQFF. CDR3 nucleotide sequence: TGTGCCAGCTCCCTCAACGGCGGGATCTCTAAGATCTATGAGCAGTTCTTC. The full variable domain, with the rest looked up from reference TRBV18 and TRBJ2-1, is NAGVMQNPRHLVRRRGQEARLRCSPMKGHSHVYWYRQLPEEGLKFMVYLQKENIIDESGMPKERFSAEFPKEGPSILRIQQVVRGDSAAYFCASSLNGGISKIYEQFFGPGTRLTVL.

This clonotype was seen more than once but under ten times. The rearrangement links TRBV12-3 or TRBV12-4 to TRBJ2-1; 11 bases match TRBD2. The J segment lost 2 bases and the V segment lost 6 bases, leaving 3 bases of the junction unmatched. The CDR3 length is 15 residues. CDR3 DNA sequence: TGTGCCAGCAGGGTAGCGGGAGGGGCCTACAATGAGCAGTTCTTC. Translated: CASRVAGGAYNEQFF.

This clonotype has a handful of counts. The chain combines TRBV12-3 or TRBV12-4 with TRBJ2-2, with TRBD1 matching over 8 bases. Losses at the gene ends were 7 bases for V and 7 bases for J; bases not matched to a gene: 11. The CDR3 extends over 15 amino acids. The CDR3 region is CASTRTGPGNGELFF. CDR3 DNA sequence: TGTGCCAGCACCCGGACAGGGCCGGGTAACGGGGAGCTGTTTTTT.

V gene TRBV27 combines with J gene TRBJ2-1; D uncertain. This CDR3 has 15 residues. Trimming removed 2 bases from V and 4 bases from J, with 12 bases in between. Germline values: CDR1 MNHEY, CDR2 SMNVEV (reference sequence). CDR3 sequence: CASSLKGSPYNEQFF. The CDR3 region has the DNA TGTGCCAGCAGTTTAAAGGGATCCCCATACAATGAGCAGTTCTTC.

This clonotype has just a few counts. This chain connects TRBV20-1 to TRBJ2-3; 12 bases fit TRBD2. This CDR3 contains 14 residues. CDR1 and CDR2 from the germline V gene are DFQATT and SNEGSKA (reference sequence). V lost 6 bases to trimming and J lost 4 bases; unmatched junction nucleotides: 5. CDR3 sequence: CSARLAGVPDTQYF. CDR3 bases: TGCAGTGCCAGACTAGCGGGAGTTCCAGATACGCAGTATTTT.

The J gene is TRBJ2-2, the V gene TRBV3-1; D might be TRBD2 (6 bases). Germline V gene data show CDR1 as LGHDT and CDR2 as YNNKEL (reference sequence). Trimming cost V 7 bases and J 7 bases, with 7 bases left between them. This CDR3 is 11 amino acids long. Here the CDR3 reads CASKGGGELFF. The CDR3 DNA reads TGTGCCAGCAAGGGAGGCGGGGAGCTGTTTTTT.